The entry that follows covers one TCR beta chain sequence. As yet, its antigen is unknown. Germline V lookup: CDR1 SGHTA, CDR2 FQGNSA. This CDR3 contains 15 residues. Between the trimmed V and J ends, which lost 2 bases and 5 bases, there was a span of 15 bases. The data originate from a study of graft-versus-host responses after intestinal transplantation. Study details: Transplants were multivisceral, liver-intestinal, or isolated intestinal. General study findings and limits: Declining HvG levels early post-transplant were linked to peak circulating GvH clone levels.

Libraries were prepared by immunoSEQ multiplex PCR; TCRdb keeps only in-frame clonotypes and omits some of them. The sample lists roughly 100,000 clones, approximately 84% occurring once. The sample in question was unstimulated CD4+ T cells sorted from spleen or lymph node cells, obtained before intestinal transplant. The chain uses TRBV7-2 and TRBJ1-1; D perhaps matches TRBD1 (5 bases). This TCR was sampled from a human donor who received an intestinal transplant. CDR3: CASSLFGREGTEAFF. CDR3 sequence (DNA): TGTGCCAGCAGCTTATTTGGCAGGGAGGGGACTGAAGCTTTCTTT.